The 27 T cell receptor beta chains reported below all come from one sample, sequenced in a study of identical twins. TCRdb re-called the 5' RACE reads with MiXCR, one entry per CDR3 protein. The data hold roughly 630,000 distinct CDR3 sequences, with just over 7% observed a single time. Another study also made use of these data, one on yellow fever vaccine responses in identical twins.

What was sequenced was PBMCs. The receptors were gathered from a woman aged 18 to 35 in good health.

This chain connects TRBV6-1 to TRBJ1-6; D gene unclear. Germline V lookup: CDR1 MNHNS, CDR2 SASEGT. V lost 6 bases and J lost 8, with 11 bases in between. There are 13 residues in the CDR3. The CDR3 coding sequence is TGTGCCAGCAGGATGGGCGTTGATTCACCCCTCCACTTT. Its translation: CASRMGVDSPLHF.

In this sample, this clonotype turned up many times. Written as DNA, the CDR3 is TGTGCCAGCAGTTTAGGGTCTTGGTTCACGGGGCTAGCGGGGTTCACAGATACGCAGTATTTT. It encodes CASSLGSWFTGLAGFTDTQYF. The chain is built from TRBV12-3 or TRBV12-4 and TRBJ2-3; 9 nucleotides align to TRBD2. Unmatched junction bases numbered 19, after V lost 1 base and J lost 2 bases. This CDR3 contains 21 residues.

The CDR3 coding sequence is TGTGCCACCAGTGATTCGGTGGGGGAGCAGTTCTTC. It encodes CATSDSVGEQFF. The chain joins TRBV24-1 to TRBJ2-1, with D hard to call. Germline loops: CDR1 KGHDR, CDR2 SFDVKD. V shed 2 bases and J shed 10 bases, with 8 bases lying between them. The CDR3 sequence is 12 residues long.

This clonotype has more than one count but fewer than ten. The rearrangement uses TRBV29-1 and TRBJ2-1, with 7 bases fitting TRBD2. Germline-derived CDR1 and CDR2 are SQVTM and ANQGSEA. The CDR3 is made up of 15 amino acids. J lost 3 bases, V lost 2 bases, and 7 bases had no gene match. This CDR3 is CSVEPEWGGYNEQFF. The CDR3, as DNA: TGCAGCGTTGAACCCGAATGGGGGGGCTACAATGAGCAGTTCTTC.

Only a few counts were recorded for this clonotype. The J gene is TRBJ2-1, the V gene TRBV27, with a weak D call TRBD1 (5 bases). Looked up from germline, CDR1 is MNHEY and CDR2 is SMNVEV (reference sequence). Trimming cost V 5 bases and J 2 bases, with 13 bases left between them. The CDR3 runs to 15 residues. This chain's CDR3 is CASSLEEGAYNEQFF. CDR3 DNA: TGTGCCAGCAGTCTAGAAGAAGGGGCCTACAATGAGCAGTTCTTC.

This clonotype has ten or more counts. The J gene is TRBJ2-1, the V gene TRBV12-3 or TRBV12-4, with 8 bases lining up with TRBD1. J was trimmed by 5 bases and V by 6 bases; bases with no gene match: 12. CDR3 length: 16 residues. This CDR3 is CASRDPGQGRDNEQFF. Here the CDR3 DNA reads TGTGCCAGCAGGGATCCCGGACAGGGAAGGGACAATGAGCAGTTCTTC.

This clonotype was picked up a small number of times. This chain joins TRBV27 and TRBJ2-7; D ambiguous. The germline V and J ends were trimmed by 4 bases and 3 bases, with 13 bases remaining between them. CDR1 and CDR2 (germline): MNHEY, SMNVEV (reference sequence). CDR3 size: 14 residues. CDR3 sequence reads: CASSSLARHYEQYF. DNA of the CDR3: TGTGCCAGCAGTTCGCTTGCTCGGCACTACGAGCAGTACTTC.

This clonotype has only a few counts. V gene TRBV4-1 combines with J gene TRBJ2-1; 14 positions match TRBD2. This CDR3 is 16 amino acids long. The germline gives CDR1 MGHRA, CDR2 YSYEKL. J was trimmed by 5 bases and V by 1 base; bases with no gene match: 1. As DNA, the CDR3 is TGCGCCAGCAGCCAAGGGGGACTAGCGGGGGACAATGAGCAGTTCTTC. It yields the protein CASSQGGLAGDNEQFF.

Many counts were recorded for this clonotype. This chain connects TRBV6-1 to TRBJ1-1; possible D gene TRBD1, 5 bases. The ends were cut back, 6 bases at V and 4 bases at J, with 21 bases in the middle. The CDR3 runs 16 residues. Looked up from germline, CDR1 is MNHNS and CDR2 is SASEGT. In DNA, the CDR3 is TGTGCCAGCAGAAGACGAGGGGCAGGGTTGAGCACTGAAGCTTTCTTT. Amino acid sequence: CASRRRGAGLSTEAFF.

This chain links TRBV2 with TRBJ2-5; 12 nucleotides match TRBD1. Trimming removed 6 bases from V and 0 bases from J; junction bases left unmatched: 11. The length of the CDR3 is 18 residues. Germline CDR1 and CDR2: SNHLY and FYNNEI. CDR3 DNA sequence: TGTGCCAGCAGAACCGGGACAGGGGGCGTCTCGTACCAAGAGACCCAGTACTTC. The encoded protein is CASRTGTGGVSYQETQYF.

In its sample, this clonotype was seen many times. This rearrangement joins TRBV25-1 to TRBJ2-5; D remains ambiguous. Germline lookup yields CDR1 MGHDK and CDR2 SYGVNS. Trimming left V 7 bases short and J 7 bases short, with 13 bases between. The CDR3 is 12 amino acids. Here the CDR3 reads CASIGLVGTQYF. The DNA of the CDR3 is TGTGCCAGCATCGGCTTGGTCGGGACCCAGTACTTC.

This clonotype was picked up a small number of times. This rearrangement joins TRBV4-1 to TRBJ1-5; D perhaps matches TRBD1 (5 bases). Trimming cost V 2 bases and J 0 bases, with 14 bases left between them. Germline V gene lookup returns CDR1 MGHRA and CDR2 YSYEKL. CDR3 size: 17 residues. The CDR3 sequence is CASSQTAGANSNQPQHF. The CDR3 bases are TGCGCCAGCAGCCAAACGGCCGGGGCAAATAGCAATCAGCCCCAGCATTTT.

CDR3 in DNA: TGCAGCGTTGAAGATCAGGGAGGCTCCGATGGCTACACCTTC. Residues: CSVEDQGGSDGYTF. V is TRBV29-1 and J is TRBJ1-2; D might be TRBD1 (5 bases). Germline assignment: CDR1 SQVTM and CDR2 ANQGSEA. This CDR3 has 14 amino acids. V dropped 0 bases and J dropped 6 bases, with 14 bases sitting between them. The variable domain in full, completed from reference TRBV29-1 and TRBJ1-2, reads SAVISQKPSRDICQRGTSLTIQCQVDSQVTMMFWYRQQPGQSLTLIATANQGSEATYESGFVIDKFPISRPNLTFSTLTVSNMSPEDSSIYLCSVEDQGGSDGYTFGSGTRLTVV.

The genes are TRBV12-3 or TRBV12-4 and TRBJ1-5; possibly TRBD1 for D (5 bases). The ends were cut back, 6 bases at V and 6 bases at J, with 18 bases in the middle. This CDR3 has 15 amino acids. The CDR3 reads CASRTTQGNIQPQHF. The CDR3 nucleotides are TGTGCCAGCAGAACTACCCAGGGAAATATTCAGCCCCAGCATTTT.

This clonotype came up a few times. This chain uses TRBV29-1 with TRBJ2-1; possibly TRBD2 for D (6 bases). The V and J ends lost 2 bases and 0 bases respectively, with 11 bases between them. CDR1 and CDR2 from the germline V gene are SQVTM and ANQGSEA. The CDR3 covers 15 residues. The CDR3 reads CSVEMGLSSYNEQFF. The DNA of the CDR3 is TGCAGCGTTGAAATGGGACTGAGCTCCTACAATGAGCAGTTCTTC.

V and J are TRBV10-3 and TRBJ2-7; the D is unclear. V was cut by 6 bases and J by 2 bases, with 8 bases left in between. CDR1 ENHRY and CDR2 SYGVKD come from the germline V gene. The CDR3 spans 12 residues. The CDR3, as DNA: TGTGCCATCAGGCGGAACCCCTACGAGCAGTACTTC. It yields the protein CAIRRNPYEQYF.

This chain links TRBV11-1 with TRBJ2-5; D tentatively reads TRBD1 or TRBD2 (5 bases each). The ends were cut back, 5 bases at V and 4 bases at J, with 11 bases in the middle. The CDR3 length is 13 residues. Germline CDR1 reads SGHAT; CDR2 reads FQDESV (reference sequence). The CDR3 nucleotides read TGTGCCAGCAGCCCCGGGGCCCGAGAGACCCAGTACTTC. Its protein product is CASSPGARETQYF.

The V gene is TRBV4-2, the J gene TRBJ1-4; the D gene is possibly TRBD1 (6 bases). Germline CDR1 is LGHNA and CDR2 is YNFKEQ. The CDR3 has 17 amino acids. Trimming shortened V by 4 bases and J by 0 bases, and 15 bases separated the two germline ends. CDR3 sequence: CASSRDIGWATNEKLFF. CDR3 sequence (DNA): TGTGCCAGCAGCCGGGACATAGGGTGGGCAACTAATGAAAAACTGTTTTTT.

This clonotype has more than one count but fewer than ten. The rearrangement uses TRBV6-1 and TRBJ1-1; 7 nucleotides match TRBD1. Germline CDR1 is MNHNS and CDR2 is SASEGT. CDR3 size: 15 residues. After removal of 8 bases from V and 4 bases from J, the junction contained 13 bases not matched to a gene. The CDR3 DNA is TGTGCCAGCCAACGGAACAGGGGTGGGGGCACTGAAGCTTTCTTT. Translation: CASQRNRGGGTEAFF.

A few counts support this clonotype. V is TRBV3-1 and J is TRBJ1-5, with D possibly matching TRBD1 (5 bases). Germline loops: CDR1 LGHDT, CDR2 YNNKEL (reference sequence). The germline V and J ends were trimmed by 0 bases and 6 bases, with 15 bases remaining between them. The CDR3 is made up of 16 amino acids. CDR3 in amino acids: CASSQDLALGGQPQHF. CDR3 bases: TGTGCCAGCAGCCAAGATCTTGCCCTTGGGGGTCAGCCCCAGCATTTT.

The table lists this clonotype with many counts. The J gene is TRBJ2-3, the V gene TRBV7-8; D may match TRBD1 or TRBD2 (5 bases each). V lost 6 bases, J lost 5 bases, and 12 bases lay in between. The CDR3 is 13 residues long. Germline assignment: CDR1 SGHVS and CDR2 FQNEAQ. DNA of the CDR3: TGTGCCAGCAGTGAGGGGCCTGGAGATACGCAGTATTTT. This encodes CASSEGPGDTQYF.

The chain couples TRBV12-3 or TRBV12-4 to TRBJ2-5, with 10 bases aligning to TRBD2. The V and J ends lost 2 bases and 1 base, in that order; junction bases with no gene match: 10. The CDR3 runs 18 residues. CDR3 residues: CASSLKLAGVNLQETQYF. DNA of the CDR3: TGTGCCAGCAGTTTAAAGCTAGCGGGGGTGAACCTCCAAGAGACCCAGTACTTC.

Ten or more counts support this clonotype. This rearrangement joins TRBV20-1 to TRBJ2-3; D remains ambiguous. This CDR3 is 12 amino acids long. Trimming removed 5 bases at V and 6 bases at J, with 12 bases between. Germline values: CDR1 DFQATT, CDR2 SNEGSKA (reference sequence). CDR3 nucleotide sequence: TGCAGTGCTGCCTTATCCCCGGATACGCAGTATTTT. As protein: CSAALSPDTQYF.

This clonotype has more than one count but fewer than ten. J is TRBJ2-5 and V is TRBV20-1; 8 bases agree with TRBD2. Germline CDR1 and CDR2: DFQATT and SNEGSKA (reference sequence). The length of the CDR3 is 16 residues. Germline trimming cut 0 bases from V and 5 bases from J; bases unmatched to any gene: 11. The CDR3 DNA sequence: TGCAGTGCTAGAGATGGAGTGGTAGCGGGAAGCGAGACCCAGTACTTC. It translates to CSARDGVVAGSETQYF.

This clonotype was seen ten or more times. V and J are TRBV5-6 and TRBJ2-7; 8 nucleotides align to TRBD2. This CDR3 is built from 14 residues. V trimming: 4 bases; J trimming: 6 bases; junction bases outside the gene matches: 9. In germline, CDR1 is SGHDT, CDR2 YYEEEE. In DNA form, the CDR3 reads TGTGCCAGCAGCGTAAGCGGGAGCGTCTTCGAGCAGTACTTC. Translation gives CASSVSGSVFEQYF.

This chain links TRBV6-2 or TRBV6-3 with TRBJ2-4; D not certain. Germline values: CDR1 MNHEY, CDR2 SVGEGT. The length of the CDR3 is 12 residues. The V end lost 3 bases, the J end lost 5 bases, and 5 bases lay between the germline ends. The CDR3: CASSYAQNIQYF. CDR3 sequence (DNA): TGTGCCAGCAGTTATGCACAAAACATTCAGTACTTC.

This clonotype was observed a handful of times. The genes are TRBV6-2 or TRBV6-3 and TRBJ1-2; possible D gene TRBD1, 6 bases. CDR1 and CDR2 (germline): MNHEY, SVGEGT. The CDR3 loop spans 14 amino acids. Trimming took 8 bases from V and 4 from J, leaving 17 bases between them. CDR3 residues: CASGSQGPIYGYTF. The CDR3 region has the DNA TGTGCCAGCGGGTCACAGGGCCCGATCTATGGCTACACCTTC.